The 8 T cell receptor beta chains listed next were all sequenced from one sample in a study of cytomegalovirus exposure and HLA in healthy donors. This PCR relied on a set of 60 Vbeta primers and 13 Jbeta primers. Sequencing was performed with immunoSEQ multiplex PCR; in TCRdb, only in-frame clones are kept and a portion is missing. Of approximately 130,000 clones listed, approximately 82% are singletons. The sample consisted of PBMCs. These receptors all come from a man over 45 in good health and CMV-seronegative.

This clone was seen only once. One end of the junction fails to match germline, which may point to a read error. The sample carries other DNA sequences with the same CDR3. The rearrangement uses TRBV7-8 and TRBJ1-1, with TRBD1 as a possible D gene (5 bases). The CDR3 is made up of 17 amino acids. From germline, CDR1 is SGHVS and CDR2 FQNEAQ. As DNA, the CDR3 is TGTGCCAGCAGCTTAGGACGGTCAGGGTGGCGCGACACTGAAGCCTTCTTT. Translating gives CASSLGRSGWRDTEAFF.

The V and J genes are TRBV27 and TRBJ2-7, with 8 bases fitting TRBD1. From germline, CDR1 is MNHEY and CDR2 SMNVEV (reference sequence). This CDR3 is 15 amino acids long. V lost 2 bases, J lost 3 bases, and 6 bases stayed unmatched. Here the CDR3 DNA reads TGTGCCAGCAGTTTACGACGGGACAGGAACTACGAGCAGTACTTC. Its translation is CASSLRRDRNYEQYF.

This chain joins TRBV2 and TRBJ1-6; no clear D gene. The V and J ends lost 7 bases and 9 bases respectively, with 7 bases between them. There are 11 residues in the CDR3. The germline V gene has CDR1 SNHLY and CDR2 FYNNEI. CDR3 sequence (DNA): TGTGCCAGCATGCGGTCTTCACCCCTCCACTTT. It specifies CASMRSSPLHF. Full variable domain (rest looked up from reference TRBV2 and TRBJ1-6): EPEVTQTPSHQVTQMGQEVILRCVPISNHLYFYWYRQILGQKVEFLVSFYNNEISEKSEIFDDQFSVERPDGSNFTLKIRSTKLEDSAMYFCASMRSSPLHFGNGTRLTVT.

This chain connects TRBV7-9 to TRBJ1-1; D is ambiguous. This CDR3 has 12 residues. Trimming removed 5 bases at V and 5 bases at J, with 9 bases between. Per the germline V gene, CDR1 is SEHNR and CDR2 is FQNEAQ (reference sequence). CDR3 in amino acids: CASSPVQTEAFF. DNA of the CDR3: TGTGCCAGCAGCCCAGTCCAAACTGAAGCTTTCTTT.

V is TRBV4-3 and J is TRBJ1-3, with D unresolved. The germline CDR1 and CDR2 sequences are LGHNA and YSLEER. Trimming stripped 4 bases from V and 0 bases from J, with 10 bases between. CDR3 size: 15 residues. The CDR3 reads CASSPYAGSGNTIYF. For the CDR3, the DNA is TGCGCCAGCAGCCCTTATGCGGGCTCTGGAAACACCATATATTTT.

The table lists this clone with a few counts. This chain uses TRBV6-5 with TRBJ1-4, with TRBD1 matching over 7 bases. The CDR3 sequence is 14 residues long. The V gene end was trimmed by 8 bases and the J gene end by 7 bases; junction bases not matched to a gene: 10. CDR1 is MNHEY and CDR2 is SVGAGI in the germline V gene. CDR3 bases: TGTGCCAGCGCGGAAGCGGCAGGGGGTGAAAAACTGTTTTTT. Protein product: CASAEAAGGEKLFF.

The chain joins TRBV6-7 to TRBJ2-5, with TRBD2 as a possible D gene (7 bases). TRBV6-7 is marked as an open reading frame, function uncertain. The V and J ends lost 11 bases and 5 bases respectively, with 21 bases between them. The CDR3 contains 14 residues. The CDR3 region is CAAEVGGLRETQYF. The CDR3 DNA reads as TGTGCCGCCGAAGTGGGGGGGCTGCGGGAGACCCAGTACTTC.

V usage is TRBV2 and J usage is TRBJ2-7; tentatively, D is TRBD1 (5 bases). CDR1 is SNHLY and CDR2 is FYNNEI in the germline V gene. The germline V and J ends were trimmed by 4 bases and 3 bases, with 10 bases remaining between them. This CDR3 contains 13 residues. CDR3 amino acids: CASSGQLGYEQYF. The CDR3 DNA reads as TGTGCCAGCAGTGGACAGTTGGGCTACGAGCAGTACTTC.